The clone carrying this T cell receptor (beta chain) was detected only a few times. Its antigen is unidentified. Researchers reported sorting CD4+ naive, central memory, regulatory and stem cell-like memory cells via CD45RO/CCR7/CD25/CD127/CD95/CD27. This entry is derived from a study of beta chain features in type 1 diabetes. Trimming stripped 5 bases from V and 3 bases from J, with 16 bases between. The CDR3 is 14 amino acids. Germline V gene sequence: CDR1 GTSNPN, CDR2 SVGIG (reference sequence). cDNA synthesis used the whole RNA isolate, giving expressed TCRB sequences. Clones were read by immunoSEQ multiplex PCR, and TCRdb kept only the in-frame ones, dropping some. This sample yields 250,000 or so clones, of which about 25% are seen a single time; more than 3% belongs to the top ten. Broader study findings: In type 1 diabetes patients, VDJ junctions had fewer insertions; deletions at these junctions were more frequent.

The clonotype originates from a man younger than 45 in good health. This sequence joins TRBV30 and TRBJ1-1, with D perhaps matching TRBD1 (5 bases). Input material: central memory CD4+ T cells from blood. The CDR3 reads CAWDLQGGYTEAFF. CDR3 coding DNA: TGTGCCTGGGATCTTCAGGGTGGGTACACTGAAGCTTTCTTT.